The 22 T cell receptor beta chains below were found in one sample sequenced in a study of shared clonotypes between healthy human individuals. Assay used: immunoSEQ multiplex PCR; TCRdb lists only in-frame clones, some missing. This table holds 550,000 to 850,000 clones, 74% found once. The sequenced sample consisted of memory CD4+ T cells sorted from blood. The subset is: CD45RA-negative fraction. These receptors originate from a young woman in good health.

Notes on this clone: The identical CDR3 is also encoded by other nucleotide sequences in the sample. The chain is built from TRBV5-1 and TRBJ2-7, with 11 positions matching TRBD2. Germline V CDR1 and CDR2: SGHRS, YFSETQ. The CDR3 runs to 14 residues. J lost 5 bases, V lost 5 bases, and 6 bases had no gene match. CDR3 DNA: TGCGCCAGCAGTTTCGGGACTAGCGGAAACGAGCAGTACTTC. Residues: CASSFGTSGNEQYF.

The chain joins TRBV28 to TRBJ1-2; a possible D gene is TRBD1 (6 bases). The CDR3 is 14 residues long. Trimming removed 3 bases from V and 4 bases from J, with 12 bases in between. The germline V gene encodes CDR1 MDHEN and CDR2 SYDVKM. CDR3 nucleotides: TGTGCCAGCAGTTTTTCGAAACAGGGCTATGGCTACACCTTC. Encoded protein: CASSFSKQGYGYTF.

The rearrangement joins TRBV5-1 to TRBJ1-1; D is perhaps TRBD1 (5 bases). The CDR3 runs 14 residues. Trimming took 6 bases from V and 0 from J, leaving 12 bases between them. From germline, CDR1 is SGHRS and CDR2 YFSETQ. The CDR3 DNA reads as TGCGCCAGCACACTTACAGGCGTGAACACTGAAGCTTTCTTT. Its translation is CASTLTGVNTEAFF.

The CDR3 region has the DNA TGCGCCAGCAGTGAGGCCTCGGGACAGGGGGCTGTAGGTGGGGAGCTGTTTTTT. Amino acid sequence: CASSEASGQGAVGGELFF. The chain couples TRBV10-1 to TRBJ2-2; 12 bases agree with TRBD1. CDR1 and CDR2 from the germline V gene are WNHNN and SYGVQD (reference sequence). After removal of 2 bases from V and 8 bases from J, the junction contained 12 bases not matched to a gene. This CDR3 is built from 18 residues.

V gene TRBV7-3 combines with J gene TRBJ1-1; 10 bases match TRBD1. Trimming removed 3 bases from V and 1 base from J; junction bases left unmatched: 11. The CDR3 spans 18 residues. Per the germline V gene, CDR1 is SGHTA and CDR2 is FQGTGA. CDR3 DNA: TGTGCCAGCAGCTTCTCGACAGGGGGCACCCCACAGAACACTGAAGCTTTCTTT. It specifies CASSFSTGGTPQNTEAFF.

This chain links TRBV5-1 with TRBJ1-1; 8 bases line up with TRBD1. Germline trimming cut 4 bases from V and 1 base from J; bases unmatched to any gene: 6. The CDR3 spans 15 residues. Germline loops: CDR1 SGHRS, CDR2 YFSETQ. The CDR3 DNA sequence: TGCGCCAGCAGCCGGACCGGGACAGGGAACACTGAAGCTTTCTTT. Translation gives CASSRTGTGNTEAFF.

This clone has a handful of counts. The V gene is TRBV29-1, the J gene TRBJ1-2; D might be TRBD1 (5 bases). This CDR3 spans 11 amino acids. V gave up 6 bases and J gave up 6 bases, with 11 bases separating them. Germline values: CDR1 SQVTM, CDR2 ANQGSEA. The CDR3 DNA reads TGCAGCGTAAGGGACGTCGATGGCTACACCTTC. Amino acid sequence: CSVRDVDGYTF.

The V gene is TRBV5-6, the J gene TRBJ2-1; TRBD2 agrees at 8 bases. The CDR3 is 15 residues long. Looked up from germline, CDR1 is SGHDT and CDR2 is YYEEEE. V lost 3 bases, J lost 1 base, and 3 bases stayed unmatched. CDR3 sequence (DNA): TGTGCCAGCAGCTCGATAGCGGGGTCCTACAATGAGCAGTTCTTC. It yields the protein CASSSIAGSYNEQFF.

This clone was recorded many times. The CDR3 DNA reads TGTGCCAGCAGCTACGGACTAGCGGGATGGGAGCAGTACTTC. Translating gives CASSYGLAGWEQYF. The chain combines TRBV7-2 with TRBJ2-7, with 12 nucleotides matching TRBD2. This CDR3 has 14 residues. The germline V gene has CDR1 SGHTA and CDR2 FQGNSA. V was pared by 4 bases and J by 7 bases, with 5 bases of the junction left unmatched.

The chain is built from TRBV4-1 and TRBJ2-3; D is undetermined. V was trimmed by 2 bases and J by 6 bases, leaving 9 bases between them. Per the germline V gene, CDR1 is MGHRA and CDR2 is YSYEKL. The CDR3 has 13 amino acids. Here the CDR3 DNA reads TGCGCCAGCAGCCAACTGTGGGCGGATACGCAGTATTTT. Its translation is CASSQLWADTQYF.

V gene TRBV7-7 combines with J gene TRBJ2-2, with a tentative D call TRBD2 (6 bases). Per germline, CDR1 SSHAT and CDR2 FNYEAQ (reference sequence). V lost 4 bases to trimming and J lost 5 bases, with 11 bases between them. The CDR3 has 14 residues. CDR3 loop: CASSSRGKTGELFF. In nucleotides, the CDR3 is TGTGCCAGCAGCTCGCGCGGGAAAACCGGGGAGCTGTTTTTT.

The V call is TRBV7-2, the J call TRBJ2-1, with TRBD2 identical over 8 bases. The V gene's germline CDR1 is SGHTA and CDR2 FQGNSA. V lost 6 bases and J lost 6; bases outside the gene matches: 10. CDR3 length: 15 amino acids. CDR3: CASSRLALSPNEQFF. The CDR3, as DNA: TGTGCCAGCAGTAGACTAGCGCTTAGCCCCAATGAGCAGTTCTTC. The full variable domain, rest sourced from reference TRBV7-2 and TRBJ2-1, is GAGVSQSPSNKVTEKGKDVELRCDPISGHTALYWYRQSLGQGLEFLIYFQGNSAPDKSGLPSDRFSAERTGGSVSTLTIQRTQQEDSAVYLCASSRLALSPNEQFFGPGTRLTVL.

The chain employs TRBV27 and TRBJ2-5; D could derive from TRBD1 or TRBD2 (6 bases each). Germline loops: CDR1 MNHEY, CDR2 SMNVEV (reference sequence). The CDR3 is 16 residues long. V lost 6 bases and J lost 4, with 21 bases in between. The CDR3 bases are TGTGCCAGCAGCCCTAGCGACAGGATTTTGGGAGAGACCCAGTACTTC. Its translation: CASSPSDRILGETQYF.

CDR3 bases: TGTGCCAGCAGTCATTTCGCCGGGGAGCTGTTTTTT. Translation: CASSHFAGELFF. V is TRBV7-7 and J is TRBJ2-2; no firm D call. Trimming cost V 6 bases and J 6 bases, with 8 bases left between them. The CDR3 has 12 residues. Germline V gene lookup returns CDR1 SSHAT and CDR2 FNYEAQ (reference sequence).

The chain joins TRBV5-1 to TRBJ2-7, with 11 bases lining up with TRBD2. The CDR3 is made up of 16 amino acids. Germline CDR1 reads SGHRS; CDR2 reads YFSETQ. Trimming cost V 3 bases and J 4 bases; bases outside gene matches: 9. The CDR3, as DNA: TGCGCCAGCAGCTCCGGCCCGGGGACTAGCGGATACGAGCAGTACTTC. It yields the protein CASSSGPGTSGYEQYF.

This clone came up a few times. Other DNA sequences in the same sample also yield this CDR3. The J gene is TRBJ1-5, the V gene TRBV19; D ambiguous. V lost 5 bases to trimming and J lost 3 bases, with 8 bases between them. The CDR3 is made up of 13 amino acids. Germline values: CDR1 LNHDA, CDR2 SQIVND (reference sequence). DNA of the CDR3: TGTGCCAGTAGTGGAGGCCTCAATCAGCCCCAGCATTTT. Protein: CASSGGLNQPQHF.

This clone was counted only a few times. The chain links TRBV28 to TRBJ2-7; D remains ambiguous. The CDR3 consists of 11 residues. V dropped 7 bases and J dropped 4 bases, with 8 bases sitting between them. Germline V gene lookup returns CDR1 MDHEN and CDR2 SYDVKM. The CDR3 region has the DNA TGTGCCAGCAAGGGCTATTACGAGCAGTACTTC. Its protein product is CASKGYYEQYF.

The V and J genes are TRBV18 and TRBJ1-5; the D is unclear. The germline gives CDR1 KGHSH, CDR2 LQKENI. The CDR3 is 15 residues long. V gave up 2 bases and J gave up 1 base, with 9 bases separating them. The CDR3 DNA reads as TGTGCCAGCTCACCAGGGGTAGGGAGCAATCAGCCCCAGCATTTT. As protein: CASSPGVGSNQPQHF.

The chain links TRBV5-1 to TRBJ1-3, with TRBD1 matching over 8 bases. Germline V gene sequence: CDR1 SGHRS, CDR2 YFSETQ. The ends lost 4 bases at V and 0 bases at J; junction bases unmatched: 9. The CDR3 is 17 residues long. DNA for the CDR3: TGCGCCAGCAGCCCTGGACAGGGCCCTTACTCTGGAAACACCATATATTTT. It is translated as CASSPGQGPYSGNTIYF.

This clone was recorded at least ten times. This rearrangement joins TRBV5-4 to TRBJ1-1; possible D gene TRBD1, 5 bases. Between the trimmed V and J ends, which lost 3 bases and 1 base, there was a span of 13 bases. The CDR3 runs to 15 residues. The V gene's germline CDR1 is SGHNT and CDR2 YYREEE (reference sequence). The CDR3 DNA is TGTGCCAGCAGCTGGGAGGGACCCGCGAACACTGAAGCTTTCTTT. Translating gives CASSWEGPANTEAFF.

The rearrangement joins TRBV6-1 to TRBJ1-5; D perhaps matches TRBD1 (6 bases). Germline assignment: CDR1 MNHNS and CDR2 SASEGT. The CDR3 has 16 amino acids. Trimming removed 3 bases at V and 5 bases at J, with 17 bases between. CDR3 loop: CASSDSLGGLHQPQHF. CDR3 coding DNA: TGTGCCAGCAGTGATAGCCTCGGGGGGCTTCATCAGCCCCAGCATTTT.

CDR3 loop: CASSPDRGRGGYTF. The CDR3 DNA reads TGCGCCAGCAGTCCCGACAGGGGAAGGGGCGGCTACACCTTC. This chain joins TRBV5-1 and TRBJ1-2; TRBD1 agrees at 8 bases. J was trimmed by 8 bases and V by 5 bases; bases with no gene match: 11. This CDR3 region has 14 residues. Germline V gene data show CDR1 as SGHRS and CDR2 as YFSETQ.